This is a list of T cell receptor beta chains from one sample in a study of blood T cell repertoires in COVID-19. Using immunoSEQ multiplex PCR, the repertoire was profiled, and TCRdb retains in-frame clones only, with some absent. Among about 130,000 clones listed, approximately 85% were seen once. Sequenced sample: peripheral blood. Every receptor here comes from a human donor in a cohort sampled during active COVID-19. Each CDR3 is given with its conserved first and last residue. The order of the fields is D gene, J gene, clone size, V gene, CDR3 protein, CDR3 DNA. D genes are given only for firm matches. For some rows the clone size is stated as once, few or many, or as a class when expanded; others skip it.

D: TRBD2
J: TRBJ2-4
size: -
V: TRBV29-1
CDR3: CSVEVSGGAGAKNIQYF
DNA: TGCAGCGTTGAAGTTAGCGGGGGGGCCGGAGCCAAAAACATTCAGTACTTC

D: -
J: TRBJ2-7
size: once
V: TRBV30
CDR3: CAWARAGAIRTYEQYF
DNA: TGTGCCTGGGCGCGGGCGGGGGCGATTCGAACCTACGAGCAGTACTTC

D: -
J: TRBJ2-1
size: -
V: TRBV9
CDR3: CASSPRTSVRNEQFF
DNA: TGTGCCAGCAGCCCGAGGACTTCGGTACGCAATGAGCAGTTCTTC

D: TRBD2
J: TRBJ2-7
size: -
V: TRBV5-1
CDR3: CASSKGLAVEYEQYF
DNA: TGCGCCAGCAGCAAGGGACTAGCGGTTGAGTACGAGCAGTACTTC

D: -
J: TRBJ2-5
size: -
V: TRBV6-5
CDR3: CASRLLETQYF
DNA: TGTGCCAGCAGACTCCTAGAGACCCAGTACTTC

D: -
J: TRBJ1-5
size: few
V: TRBV2
CDR3: CASSGDGDSNQPQHF
DNA: TGTGCCAGCAGTGGTGACGGGGATAGCAATCAGCCCCAGCATTTT

D: -
J: TRBJ1-1
size: -
V: TRBV6-5
CDR3: CATQQDPNTEAFF
DNA: TGTGCCACCCAACAGGATCCGAACACTGAAGCTTTCTTT

D: TRBD1
J: TRBJ2-7
size: -
V: TRBV3-1/TRBV3-2
CDR3: CASSQVDRGPGEQYF
DNA: TGTGCCAGCAGCCAAGTGGACAGGGGGCCGGGGGAGCAGTACTTC

D: TRBD1
J: TRBJ1-2
size: -
V: TRBV6-6
CDR3: CASSRTGSYGYTF
DNA: TGTGCCAGCAGTCGGACAGGGTCCTATGGCTACACCTTC

D: -
J: TRBJ2-2
size: few
V: TRBV14
CDR3: CASSPRGTGELFF
DNA: TGTGCCAGCAGTCCTAGGGGAACCGGGGAGCTGTTTTTT

D: -
J: TRBJ1-1
size: -
V: TRBV3-1/TRBV3-2
CDR3: CASSPEQGWTEAFF
DNA: TGTGCCAGCAGCCCCGAACAGGGATGGACTGAAGCTTTCTTT

D: TRBD1
J: TRBJ1-2
size: few
V: TRBV7-2
CDR3: CASSLALGTGFYGYTF
DNA: TGTGCCAGCAGCTTAGCGCTTGGGACAGGGTTCTATGGCTACACCTTC

D: TRBD1
J: TRBJ2-1
size: -
V: TRBV7-3
CDR3: CASSKSGQALNEQFF
DNA: TGTGCCAGCAGCAAATCGGGACAGGCTCTCAATGAGCAGTTCTTC

D: -
J: TRBJ1-1
size: -
V: TRBV19
CDR3: CASSFQGRRGSEAFF
DNA: TGTGCCAGTAGTTTCCAGGGCAGGCGCGGATCTGAAGCTTTCTTT

D: TRBD1
J: TRBJ2-7
size: -
V: TRBV4-1
CDR3: CASRIDRGSSYEQYF
DNA: TGCGCCAGCAGAATCGACAGGGGGAGCTCCTACGAGCAGTACTTC

D: TRBD1
J: TRBJ1-1
size: -
V: TRBV5-1
CDR3: CASSQRQGQGAEAFF
DNA: TGCGCCAGCAGCCAAAGGCAGGGACAGGGGGCTGAAGCTTTCTTT

D: TRBD1
J: TRBJ1-5
size: few
V: TRBV19
CDR3: CASTPGGSYNNQPQHF
DNA: TGTGCCAGTACCCCAGGGGGTAGTTATAACAATCAGCCCCAGCATTTT

D: TRBD2
J: TRBJ2-3
size: -
V: TRBV27
CDR3: CASSLSPPLAVKDTQYF
DNA: TGTGCCAGCAGTTTATCCCCCCCTCTAGCGGTCAAAGATACGCAGTATTTT

D: TRBD2
J: TRBJ2-1
size: -
V: TRBV9
CDR3: CASSVGLAGTGEQFF
DNA: TGTGCCAGCAGCGTGGGACTAGCGGGGACGGGGGAGCAGTTCTTC

D: -
J: TRBJ1-6
size: once
V: TRBV5-1
CDR3: CASSLWTDNSPLHF
DNA: TGCGCCAGCAGCCTATGGACAGATAATTCACCCCTCCACTTT

D: -
J: TRBJ2-5
size: -
V: TRBV6-5
CDR3: CASSWSRGETQYF
DNA: TGTGCCAGCAGTTGGTCGCGGGGCGAGACCCAGTACTTC

D: TRBD1
J: TRBJ1-5
size: -
V: TRBV19
CDR3: CASRVGGQVGVGPQHF
DNA: TGTGCCAGTAGGGTTGGCGGACAGGTGGGAGTAGGGCCCCAGCATTTT

D: TRBD2
J: TRBJ2-1
size: -
V: TRBV7-3
CDR3: CASSLTGTSYEQFF
DNA: TGTGCCAGCAGCTTAACCGGGACTAGTTATGAGCAGTTCTTC

D: TRBD2
J: TRBJ2-4
size: -
V: TRBV27
CDR3: CAIRRTSGGLGKNIQYF
DNA: TGTGCCATAAGAAGGACTAGCGGGGGCTTGGGGAAGAACATTCAGTACTTC

D: -
J: TRBJ1-2
size: -
V: TRBV6-5
CDR3: CASSSASRFPYGYTF
DNA: TGTGCCAGCAGTTCAGCCTCGCGGTTTCCCTATGGCTACACCTTC

D: TRBD1
J: TRBJ1-5
size: few
V: TRBV4-1
CDR3: CASSRTGGGQPQHF
DNA: TGCGCCAGCAGCCGGACAGGGGGCGGGCAGCCCCAGCATTTT

D: TRBD1
J: TRBJ2-7
size: -
V: TRBV18
CDR3: CASSLRTGEYEQYF
DNA: TGTGCCAGCTCACTGAGGACAGGAGAATACGAGCAGTACTTC

D: -
J: TRBJ1-4
size: -
V: TRBV5-1
CDR3: CASSSGGNEKLFF
DNA: TGCGCCAGCAGCTCCGGAGGTAATGAAAAACTGTTTTTT

D: -
J: TRBJ1-5
size: -
V: TRBV19
CDR3: CASSIVEGANQPQHF
DNA: TGTGCCAGTAGTATTGTCGAAGGGGCCAATCAGCCCCAGCATTTT

D: TRBD2
J: TRBJ2-3
size: -
V: TRBV3-1/TRBV3-2
CDR3: CASSLTSGGARTQYF
DNA: TGTGCCAGCAGCCTTACTAGCGGGGGGGCGAGGACGCAGTATTTT

D: -
J: TRBJ2-4
size: -
V: TRBV19
CDR3: CASSTQPGRIAKNIQYF
DNA: TGTGCCAGTAGTACACAACCGGGGAGGATAGCCAAAAACATTCAGTACTTC

D: TRBD2
J: TRBJ2-7
size: -
V: TRBV19
CDR3: CASSLGTSGVYEQYF
DNA: TGTGCCAGTAGTCTTGGGACTAGCGGGGTTTACGAGCAGTACTTC

D: -
J: TRBJ1-1
size: -
V: TRBV5-1
CDR3: CASSLELHRASDTEAFF
DNA: TGCGCCAGCAGCTTGGAGCTCCACAGGGCTTCGGACACTGAAGCTTTCTTT

D: -
J: TRBJ2-7
size: -
V: TRBV5-6
CDR3: CASSPEGSSYEQYF
DNA: TGTGCCAGCAGCCCGGAGGGAAGCTCCTACGAGCAGTACTTC

D: TRBD1
J: TRBJ1-5
size: -
V: TRBV19
CDR3: CASREDQGAADQPQHF
DNA: TGTGCCAGTAGGGAAGACCAGGGGGCCGCCGATCAGCCCCAGCATTTT

D: TRBD1
J: TRBJ2-5
size: -
V: TRBV11-3
CDR3: CASSTRKGQGCKETQYF
DNA: TGTGCCAGCAGCACCCGGAAGGGACAGGGGTGTAAAGAGACCCAGTACTTC

D: TRBD1
J: TRBJ2-2
size: once
V: TRBV11-3
CDR3: CASSLGQFQGELFF
DNA: TGTGCCAGCAGCTTGGGACAGTTTCAAGGGGAGCTGTTTTTT

D: TRBD2
J: TRBJ2-3
size: -
V: TRBV4-1
CDR3: CASSLAGGSTDTQYF
DNA: TGCGCCAGCAGCCTAGCGGGGGGTAGCACAGATACGCAGTATTTT

D: TRBD1
J: TRBJ1-5
size: -
V: TRBV6-5
CDR3: CASSVQGGQPQHF
DNA: TGTGCCAGCAGCGTCCAGGGGGGTCAGCCCCAGCATTTT

D: -
J: TRBJ1-3
size: -
V: TRBV5-1
CDR3: CASSSLASESGNTIYF
DNA: TGCGCCAGCAGCTCCTTGGCTTCGGAGTCTGGAAACACCATATATTTT

D: TRBD1
J: TRBJ2-7
size: -
V: TRBV18
CDR3: CASSPGTGGSEQYF
DNA: TGTGCCAGCTCACCCGGGACAGGGGGATCCGAGCAGTACTTC

D: -
J: TRBJ2-7
size: -
V: TRBV9
CDR3: CASSVKKQESYEQYF
DNA: TGTGCCAGCAGCGTAAAAAAACAGGAGTCCTACGAGCAGTACTTC

D: -
J: TRBJ1-5
size: -
V: TRBV9
CDR3: CASSSGNNQPQHF
DNA: TGTGCCAGCAGCTCGGGGAACAATCAGCCCCAGCATTTT

D: -
J: TRBJ2-1
size: -
V: TRBV6-5
CDR3: CASSLESYNEQFF
DNA: TGTGCCAGCAGCCTTGAGAGCTACAATGAGCAGTTCTTC

D: -
J: TRBJ2-7
size: -
V: TRBV18
CDR3: CASSPRSEYEQYF
DNA: TGTGCCAGCTCACCACGGTCGGAGTACGAGCAGTACTTC

D: -
J: TRBJ2-3
size: -
V: TRBV3-1/TRBV3-2
CDR3: CASSLEGTSTDTQYF
DNA: TGTGCCAGCAGCCTTGAGGGGACTAGCACAGATACGCAGTATTTT

D: -
J: TRBJ2-3
size: once
V: TRBV11-2
CDR3: CASSSAGRMTDTQYF
DNA: TGTGCCAGCAGCTCCGCGGGGAGAATGACAGATACGCAGTATTTT

D: TRBD2
J: TRBJ2-5
size: -
V: TRBV28
CDR3: CASSLASGGLQETQYF
DNA: TGTGCCAGCAGTTTAGCTAGCGGGGGCCTCCAAGAGACCCAGTACTTC

D: -
J: TRBJ2-7
size: few
V: TRBV7-2
CDR3: CASSLRVWGAYEQYF
DNA: TGTGCCAGCAGCCTCAGGGTCTGGGGCGCCTACGAGCAGTACTTC

D: TRBD2
J: TRBJ2-7
size: -
V: TRBV30
CDR3: CAWSQRGSYEQYF
DNA: TGTGCCTGGAGCCAGCGGGGGAGCTACGAGCAGTACTTC